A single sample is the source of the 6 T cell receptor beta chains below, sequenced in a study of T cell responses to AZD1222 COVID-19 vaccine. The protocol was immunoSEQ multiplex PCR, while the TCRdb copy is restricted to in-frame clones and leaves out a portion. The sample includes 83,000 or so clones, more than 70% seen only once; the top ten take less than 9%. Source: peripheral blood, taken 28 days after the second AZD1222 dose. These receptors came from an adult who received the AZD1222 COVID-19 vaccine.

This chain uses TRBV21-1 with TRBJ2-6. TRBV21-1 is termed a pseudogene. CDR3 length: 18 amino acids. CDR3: CASSTPGTEESGANVLTF. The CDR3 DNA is TGTGCCAGCAGCACCCCCGGGACGGAGGAGTCTGGGGCCAACGTCCTGACTTTC.

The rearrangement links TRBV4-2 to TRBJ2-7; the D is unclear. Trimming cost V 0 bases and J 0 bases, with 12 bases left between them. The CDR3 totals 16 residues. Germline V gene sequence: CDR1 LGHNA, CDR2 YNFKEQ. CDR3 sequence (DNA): TGTGCCAGCAGCCAAGAAAAGGGAACATCCTCCTACGAGCAGTACTTC. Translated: CASSQEKGTSSYEQYF.

The CDR3 loop is CASREQAYSNQPQHF. CDR3 DNA: TGTGCCAGCAGAGAGCAGGCTTATAGCAATCAGCCCCAGCATTTT. V is TRBV5-5 and J is TRBJ1-5, with no clear D. CDR1 and CDR2 (germline): SGHKS, YYEKEE (reference sequence). V was trimmed by 5 bases and J by 0 bases, leaving 12 bases between them. The CDR3 is 15 residues long.

The CDR3 region has the DNA TGTGCCAGCAGTGCCGGAATCTTAGCCAAAAACATTCAGTACTTC. Protein: CASSAGILAKNIQYF. The rearrangement links TRBV2 to TRBJ2-4; unclear D gene. Germline CDR1 is SNHLY and CDR2 is FYNNEI. There are 15 residues in the CDR3. The V end lost 4 bases, the J end lost 0 bases, and 10 bases lay between the germline ends.

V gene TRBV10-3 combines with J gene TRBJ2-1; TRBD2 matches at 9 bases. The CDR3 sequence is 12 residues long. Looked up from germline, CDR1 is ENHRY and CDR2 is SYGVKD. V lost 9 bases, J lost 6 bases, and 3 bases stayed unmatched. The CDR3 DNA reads TGTGCCATTAGCGGGAGTCTCAATGAGCAGTTCTTC. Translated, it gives CAISGSLNEQFF.

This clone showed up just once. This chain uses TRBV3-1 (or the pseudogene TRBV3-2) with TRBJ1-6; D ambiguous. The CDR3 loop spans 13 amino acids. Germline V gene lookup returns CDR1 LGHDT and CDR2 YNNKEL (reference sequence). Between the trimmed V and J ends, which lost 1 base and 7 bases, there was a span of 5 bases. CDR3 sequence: CASSQVENSPLHF. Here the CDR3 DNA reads TGTGCCAGCAGCCAAGTAGAGAATTCACCCCTCCACTTT.